The 13 T cell receptor beta chains reported below all come from one sample, sequenced in a study of response to subunit inactivated influenza vaccine (dated by TCRdb to 2017 to 2018). Libraries were made using RT-PCR. Sequencing instrument: Illumina HiSeq 2500. TCRdb passed the public sequencing reads through fastp at Q25 and MiXCR, retaining productive beta sequences. CDR3 protein duplicates are merged, each entry listing the most common genes and DNA. Counted in this sample were approximately 490,000 distinct CDR3 sequences; under 8.5% of them appeared once. In total, the top ten clones hold roughly 13% of the sample. The sample here was PBMCs from blood, taken roughly 24 months after vaccination. All receptors come from a man between 50 and 69 years old who received an inactivated influenza vaccine. Donor details come from another sample of the same person, matched by shared clones.

This chain uses TRBV5-1 with TRBJ2-5, with 7 bases lining up with TRBD1. Germline V CDR1 and CDR2: SGHRS, YFSETQ. V lost 3 bases, J lost 2 bases, and 16 bases stayed unmatched. The CDR3 contains 18 residues. CDR3 sequence (DNA): TGCGCCAGCAGCTCACTAACCCAGGGGGTGGATTGGCAAGAGACCCAGTACTTC. Its protein product is CASSSLTQGVDWQETQYF.

This clonotype was seen many times. This chain links TRBV12-3 or TRBV12-4 with TRBJ1-4, with 10 bases that match TRBD1. J was trimmed by 6 bases and V by 6 bases; bases with no gene match: 1. The CDR3 runs to 13 residues. CDR3 DNA sequence: TGTGCCAGCAGAGGGACAGGGGATGAAAAACTGTTTTTT. Translating it yields CASRGTGDEKLFF.

This clonotype was counted only a few times. The chain couples TRBV2 to TRBJ1-5, with D unresolved. V was trimmed by 3 bases and J by 0 bases, leaving 9 bases between them. CDR3 length: 15 residues. The germline CDR1 and CDR2 sequences are SNHLY and FYNNEI. The CDR3 here is CASSDSMDSNQPQHF. The CDR3 bases are TGTGCCAGCAGTGATAGTATGGATAGCAATCAGCCCCAGCATTTT. The complete variable domain, with remaining parts taken from reference TRBV2 and TRBJ1-5, reads EPEVTQTPSHQVTQMGQEVILRCVPISNHLYFYWYRQILGQKVEFLVSFYNNEISEKSEIFDDQFSVERPDGSNFTLKIRSTKLEDSAMYFCASSDSMDSNQPQHFGDGTRLSIL.

This clonotype has more than one count but fewer than ten. This chain connects TRBV12-3 or TRBV12-4 to TRBJ2-3; 7 bases line up with TRBD1. The CDR3 is 16 amino acids. The J segment lost 1 base and the V segment lost 3 bases, leaving 7 bases of the junction unmatched. Here the CDR3 DNA reads TGTGCCAGCAGTTTGGGACAGTATGGTGGCACAGATACGCAGTATTTT. This encodes CASSLGQYGGTDTQYF.

This clonotype has just a few counts. This rearrangement joins TRBV6-1 to TRBJ2-3, with 9 bases matching TRBD1. With V trimmed by 5 bases and J by 2 bases, 8 bases remained unmatched. This CDR3 region has 16 residues. Germline V gene lookup returns CDR1 MNHNS and CDR2 SASEGT. CDR3 loop: CASSTGTGPFTDTQYF. DNA of the CDR3: TGTGCCAGCAGTACCGGGACAGGGCCGTTCACAGATACGCAGTATTTT.

The chain couples TRBV15 to TRBJ2-5, with 10 bases fitting TRBD2. The CDR3 spans 15 residues. Germline V gives CDR1 LNHNV, CDR2 YYDKDF (reference sequence). With 5 bases clipped from V and 1 base from J, the junction kept 4 bases outside the gene matches. The CDR3 DNA reads TGTGCCACCAGCGGGGCTAGCGGGGGCCAAGAGACCCAGTACTTC. This sequence encodes CATSGASGGQETQYF.

The gene calls are TRBV7-8 and TRBJ2-1; 8 bases fit TRBD2. The CDR3 sequence is 14 residues long. V shed 5 bases, J shed 5 bases, and the junction held 5 bases outside the gene matches. The germline gives CDR1 SGHVS, CDR2 FQNEAQ. The CDR3 protein is CASSISGIDNEQFF. The CDR3 DNA follows: TGTGCCAGCAGCATTAGCGGGATTGACAATGAGCAGTTCTTC.

This clonotype was picked up many times. This chain links TRBV5-1 with TRBJ1-1; D call uncertain. The CDR3 contains 13 residues. V was cut by 9 bases and J by 8 bases, with 20 bases left in between. The germline gives CDR1 SGHRS, CDR2 YFSETQ. The DNA for the CDR3 is TGCGCCACCAAGTCGACCGAGACCGGAGAAGCTTTCTTT. Translation gives CATKSTETGEAFF.

The chain has TRBV12-3 or TRBV12-4 and TRBJ1-6; a weak D match, TRBD1 (6 bases). The CDR3 length is 13 residues. V lost 6 bases to trimming and J lost 9 bases, with 12 bases between them. Here the CDR3 DNA reads TGTGCCAGCAGGTTCGGGGGCTCTTCACCCCTCCACTTT. It codes for CASRFGGSSPLHF.

V is TRBV2 and J is TRBJ1-6; 9 bases match TRBD1. V shed 6 bases, J shed 6 bases, and the junction held 9 bases outside the gene matches. Germline V gives CDR1 SNHLY, CDR2 FYNNEI. The CDR3 contains 16 residues. CDR3: CASRGQGGLVNSPLHF. CDR3 bases: TGTGCCAGCAGGGGACAGGGCGGGCTCGTTAATTCACCCCTCCACTTT.

With respect to this clonotype: Given a much more abundant clone one base away, this may be a read error. The V and J genes are TRBV5-1 and TRBJ1-1, with unresolved D. The CDR3 consists of 15 residues. Germline V CDR1 and CDR2: SGHRS, YFSETQ. The CDR3 here is CARSSQIGLNTEAFF. The CDR3 DNA follows: TGCGCCAGGAGCTCCCAGATAGGTCTGAACACTGAAGCTTTCTTT.

This clonotype was detected many times. This chain joins TRBV7-2 and TRBJ1-4; no firm D call. There are 15 residues in the CDR3. Germline CDR1 reads SGHTA; CDR2 reads FQGNSA. Trimming removed 4 bases from V and 3 bases from J, with 12 bases in between. CDR3 sequence reads: CASSSGGLANEKLFF. CDR3 coding DNA: TGTGCCAGCAGCTCGGGTGGGCTGGCTAATGAAAAACTGTTTTTT.

This clonotype showed up many times. The rearrangement links TRBV11-2 to TRBJ2-3, with D hard to call. Trimming cost V 4 bases and J 6 bases, with 8 bases left between them. Germline V gene sequence: CDR1 SGHAT, CDR2 FQNNGV. The CDR3 is 12 amino acids. CDR3 amino acids: CASSSSVDTQYF. The CDR3, as DNA: TGTGCCAGCAGCTCGAGTGTGGATACGCAGTATTTT. Variable domain in full (rest from reference TRBV11-2 and TRBJ2-3): EAGVAQSPRYKIIEKRQSVAFWCNPISGHATLYWYQQILGQGPKLLIQFQNNGVVDDSQLPKDRFSAERLKGVDSTLKIQPAKLEDSAVYLCASSSSVDTQYFGPGTRLTVL.